Here is one T cell receptor beta chain with its context. Compared with the rest of its sample, this clonotype is medium-sized (0.01 to 0.1%). This clone's antigen is unknown. Base qualities are not recorded, but no much larger clone differs from it by a single base. The library came from 5' RACE. The sequencer was a NextSeq 500. The TCR library protocol attached a unique molecular identifier to each TCR cDNA molecule to allow correction of PCR and sequencing errors. The paper's processing steps were these. TCR identification, UMI-based error correction and CDR3 extraction were performed with Decombinator tools. Expanded TCRs were defined as those above a frequency of 2 per 1,000, corresponding to the top 1% of the tumor frequency distribution. Renyi diversity was computed with the R vegan package after each repertoire had been subsampled 100 times to 5,000 TCRs. CDR3 similarity networks were constructed using string-kernel similarity of amino acid triplets, with links drawn between CDR3s whose pairwise similarity was above 0.82. TCRdb reran the public reads through fastp at Q25 and MiXCR, keeping productive beta chains. Identical CDR3 proteins give one entry, which carries the most common genes and DNA. The V and J calls and clone size are TCRdb's, not the authors'. The sample includes 3,000 to 4,500 distinct CDR3 sequences, with around 6.7% observed a single time. Of the sample, 20% is held by the ten largest clones.

The CDR3 covers 14 residues, taking in both the cysteine and the phenylalanine. Only the CDR3 part of the read is kept: 42 bases, read in frame from the first base. Trimming removed 4 bases from V and 7 bases from J; the gene matches leave 5 bases unexplained. From the germline V gene (reference sequence), CDR1 is LGHDT and CDR2 is YNNKEL. Per the publication, the time point label means: sample taken at primary tumor resection. Without any cell sorting, TCR sequencing was performed on whole RNA extracted either from tumor and nontumor lung tissue or from cryopreserved PBMC samples. Donors were some 67 patients with early-stage, untreated non-small cell lung cancer from the lung TRACERx cohort. Only patients for whom sufficient RNA was available from at least two tumor regions were selected for TCR sequencing. Tumor and adjacent nontumor lung specimens were reviewed by a lung pathologist before selection.

This entry comes from a study of spatial heterogeneity in lung cancer (dated by TCRdb to the late 2010s). For context, the study as a whole: Beta-chain transcripts were consistently detected in greater numbers than alpha-chain transcripts, which likely reflects a higher abundance of beta-chain transcripts. In the raw uncorrected reads, each unique combination of TCR and UMI appeared more than ten times on average. Both alpha and beta chains were TCR-sequenced in samples taken at surgery, namely 220 tumor regions, approximately 63 matched nontumor lung samples and a few dozen PBMC samples. Nonsynonymous mutation counts, determined by whole-exome sequencing of tumor tissue, were related to TCR repertoire features. In non-small cell lung cancer, the study made a quantitative comparison of TCR alpha and beta repertoires among multiple tumor regions, matched nontumor lung and blood.

Paper-wide results and their limitations: Confirming at a functional level the hypothesis that regional TCRs recognize regional mutations was considered to require additional single-cell paired TCR alpha and beta sequencing.

Recombination joined TRBV3-1 with TRBJ1-4; TRBD1 fits 8 bases in the junction. The TCR sequence derives from a male donor with early-stage non-small cell lung cancer. The sequencing used normal lung tissue next to the tumor, collected at surgery. The CDR3 region has the sequence CASSRGQGSEKLFF. The sequence in DNA is TGTGCCAGCAGCCGCGGACAGGGAAGTGAAAAACTGTTTTTT.